This entry concerns a single T cell receptor (beta chain). What it recognizes is unknown. The entry originates in a study of monozygotic twins with inflammatory bowel disease. Collection of an approximately 2.3 ml blood sample took place per donor. Across eight separate reactions for each sample, cDNA was made. TCRdb re-called the 5' RACE reads; every CDR3 protein appears as one record, without DNA. This table holds 200,000 to 250,000 distinct CDR3 sequences. The CDR3 has 15 residues. The germline V gene has CDR1 SNHLY and CDR2 FYNNEI. Whole-study results and caveats: A distinction between different T cell subtypes was not possible. Clonotypes shared with others were fewer in IBD patients than in healthy twins, especially with disease activity.

Sequences were obtained from blood. The source of this sequence is a human donor with ulcerative colitis or Crohn's disease, or a healthy co-twin of an affected twin (not recorded which). This chain uses TRBV2 with TRBJ2-2; the D call of TRBD1 rests on TCRdb alone, since no DNA is present to check it. The CDR3 loop is CASSWDGSNTGELFF.